These 18 T cell receptor beta chains originate from one sample sequenced in a study of patients and donors after allogeneic stem cell transplantation. TCRdb reanalysed the RT-PCR reads using MiXCR and keeps one entry per CDR3 protein. The sample has about 210,000 distinct CDR3 sequences; 38% are singletons. The sequenced sample was blood, either unsorted or a sorted T cell fraction (not recorded which). Receptor source: a human donor who was either an allogeneic HSCT recipient or a stem cell or donor lymphocyte infusion donor (not recorded which). It is not recorded whose cells these are; they may come from a transplant donor.

This clonotype ranks as large. This chain links TRBV5-1 with TRBJ2-7; tentatively, D is TRBD1 (6 bases). The CDR3 is 12 residues long. Trimming took 4 bases from V and 7 from J, leaving 12 bases between them. In germline, CDR1 is SGHRS, CDR2 YFSETQ. The CDR3 protein is CASSQQGNEQYF. The CDR3 DNA is TGCGCCAGCAGCCAACAGGGTAATGAGCAGTACTTC.

This clonotype was recorded a few times. This rearrangement joins TRBV6-6 to TRBJ1-6, with D tentatively TRBD1 (6 bases). Germline V gene data show CDR1 as MNHNY and CDR2 as SVGAGI (reference sequence). The CDR3 extends over 15 amino acids. The V and J ends lost 5 bases and 0 bases respectively, with 8 bases between them. CDR3 sequence (DNA): TGTGCCAGCAGTCAGGACAGCTCCTATAATTCACCCCTCCACTTT. Its translation: CASSQDSSYNSPLHF.

This clonotype was picked up a small number of times. The V and J genes are TRBV20-1 and TRBJ2-7; 7 bases map to TRBD1. V dropped 3 bases and J dropped 3; count of bases not matched to a gene: 5. The CDR3 runs to 13 residues. Germline-derived CDR1 and CDR2 are DFQATT and SNEGSKA (reference sequence). The CDR3 sequence is CSASWDRDYEQYF. Here the CDR3 DNA reads TGCAGTGCTAGTTGGGACAGAGACTACGAGCAGTACTTC.

The chain recombines TRBV5-5 with TRBJ2-1; 8 bases are shared with TRBD2. Germline V lookup: CDR1 SGHKS, CDR2 YYEKEE (reference sequence). There are 15 residues in the CDR3. V shed 5 bases, J shed 3 bases, and the junction held 7 bases outside the gene matches. In DNA, the CDR3 is TGTGCCAGCAGAATAAGCGGGGGAAACTACAATGAGCAGTTCTTC. Protein sequence: CASRISGGNYNEQFF.

The chain uses TRBV4-3 and TRBJ1-2; tentatively, D is TRBD1 (5 bases). Germline V CDR1 and CDR2: LGHNA, YSLEER. Trimming removed 3 bases at V and 4 bases at J, with 9 bases between. The CDR3 covers 13 residues. CDR3 in DNA: TGCGCCAGCAGCCACCAGGGCGGCTATGGCTACACCTTC. This encodes CASSHQGGYGYTF.

The V and J genes are TRBV12-3 or TRBV12-4 and TRBJ2-5, with 13 nucleotides matching TRBD2. The CDR3 is made up of 14 amino acids. Trimming removed 6 bases from V and 2 bases from J; junction bases left unmatched: 0. The CDR3 nucleotides are TGTGCCAGCAGGACTAGCGGGGGGCAAGAGACCCAGTACTTC. Its protein product is CASRTSGGQETQYF.

The V gene is TRBV7-9, the J gene TRBJ1-1; no definite D call. V lost 3 bases to trimming and J lost 1 base, with 9 bases between them. Germline lookup yields CDR1 SEHNR and CDR2 FQNEAQ (reference sequence). CDR3 length equals 14 residues. In DNA, the CDR3 is TGTGCCAGCAGCTTGATGGCGGGGAACACTGAAGCTTTCTTT. It translates to CASSLMAGNTEAFF.

The gene calls are TRBV12-3 or TRBV12-4 and TRBJ1-5; possibly TRBD1 for D (6 bases). The CDR3 sequence is 14 residues long. V shed 7 bases and J shed 6 bases, with 16 bases lying between them. The CDR3 loop is CASTLGQIVQPQHF. The CDR3 coding sequence is TGTGCCAGCACCTTAGGACAGATTGTTCAGCCCCAGCATTTT.

This clonotype has a handful of counts. The J gene is TRBJ1-5, the V gene TRBV20-1, with D tentatively TRBD1 (6 bases). CDR1 DFQATT and CDR2 SNEGSKA come from the germline V gene (reference sequence). The V end lost 0 bases, the J end lost 6 bases, and 15 bases lay between the germline ends. This CDR3 is built from 15 residues. This CDR3 is CSARDWTDSTQPQHF. The CDR3 nucleotides are TGCAGTGCTAGAGATTGGACAGATTCTACTCAGCCCCAGCATTTT.

V gene TRBV12-3 or TRBV12-4 combines with J gene TRBJ1-5; 8 nucleotides line up with TRBD1. J gave up 4 bases and V 4 bases, and 6 bases lay outside the gene matches. The CDR3 length is 15 residues. The CDR3, as DNA: TGTGCCAGCAGTTCCGGGACAGGATTAAATCAGCCCCAGCATTTT. Its translation is CASSSGTGLNQPQHF.

This clonotype was seen a handful of times. The chain carries TRBV3-1 and TRBJ1-2; D is undetermined. The V end was cut by 0 bases, the J end by 7 bases, with 9 bases between. CDR1 and CDR2 (germline): LGHDT, YNNKEL (reference sequence). This CDR3 spans 13 amino acids. CDR3 protein: CASSQEGFLGYTF. In DNA form, the CDR3 reads TGTGCCAGCAGCCAAGAGGGCTTTCTTGGCTACACCTTC.

A remark on this clonotype: One end of the junction is discordant with germline, which a read error may explain. The V gene is TRBV6-1, the J gene TRBJ1-3; no reliable D call. CDR3 length equals 14 residues. Germline lookup yields CDR1 MNHNS and CDR2 SASEGT. The CDR3 loop is CASREGLKRNTIYF. DNA for the CDR3: TGTGCCAGCAGAGAAGGGCTCAAGAGAAACACCATATATTTT.

This clonotype was seen a handful of times. J is TRBJ2-1 and V is TRBV20-1, with 9 bases aligning to TRBD2. Germline V gene lookup returns CDR1 DFQATT and CDR2 SNEGSKA (reference sequence). The junction had 12 bases not matched to a gene; V was cut back by 2 bases and J by 1 base. There are 18 residues in the CDR3. Here the CDR3 DNA reads TGCAGTGCTAGAACCTATTCTTGGCGGGGGGGATCCTACAATGAGCAGTTCTTC. Its protein is CSARTYSWRGGSYNEQFF.

The chain uses TRBV7-8 and TRBJ1-6, with 10 bases lining up with TRBD1. V shed 2 bases, J shed 8 bases, and the junction held 9 bases outside the gene matches. Germline values: CDR1 SGHVS, CDR2 FQNEAQ. CDR3 length equals 17 residues. In DNA form, the CDR3 reads TGTGCCAGCAGCTTACGTATTGGGGGGACAGGGGATTCACCCCTCCACTTT. This codes for CASSLRIGGTGDSPLHF.

The table lists this clonotype with a few counts. This chain connects TRBV6-6 to TRBJ1-2; maybe TRBD1 (6 bases). CDR1 MNHNY and CDR2 SVGAGI come from the germline V gene (reference sequence). Trimming stripped 1 base from V and 4 bases from J, with 10 bases between. The CDR3 covers 14 residues. The CDR3 region has the DNA TGTGCCAGCAGTTACTTTGGACAGTCCTATGGCTACACCTTC. Translated: CASSYFGQSYGYTF.

CDR3 in amino acids: CASSQVGTGELFF. The CDR3 DNA is TGCGCCAGCAGCCAAGTTGGCACCGGGGAGCTGTTTTTT. This rearrangement joins TRBV4-1 to TRBJ2-2; D unclear. The V gene's germline CDR1 is MGHRA and CDR2 YSYEKL. Trimming removed 1 base at V and 4 bases at J, with 4 bases between. This CDR3 region has 13 residues.

The V and J genes are TRBV25-1 and TRBJ2-5; D gene unclear. The length of the CDR3 is 14 residues. V was clipped by 4 bases and J by 5 bases, with 14 bases between them. The V gene's germline CDR1 is MGHDK and CDR2 SYGVNS. The CDR3 sequence: CASSARQWLETQYF. CDR3 sequence (DNA): TGTGCCAGCAGTGCCCGCCAGTGGCTGGAGACCCAGTACTTC.

The chain combines TRBV4-1 with TRBJ2-7; tentative D call: TRBD1 (6 bases). V was shortened by 5 bases and J by 6 bases, with 17 bases between the two germline ends. Germline values: CDR1 MGHRA, CDR2 YSYEKL. The CDR3 sequence is 14 residues long. This CDR3 reads CASSSGVTPTEQYF. The CDR3 DNA reads TGCGCCAGCAGCTCAGGGGTCACACCTACCGAGCAGTACTTC.